Listed below are T cell receptor beta chains from one sample, sequenced in a study of radiotherapy plus CTLA-4 blockade in lung cancer. The data were produced by immunoSEQ multiplex PCR, yet TCRdb's version contains in-frame clones alone and is incomplete. The sample has roughly 76,000 clones, roughly 80% seen once. The source was peripheral blood, collected from a patient treated with radiotherapy plus ipilimumab. The receptor source for this set is a human donor with non-small cell lung cancer whose response to radiotherapy plus ipilimumab could not be evaluated. Each CDR3 is given with its conserved first and last residue. The D gene is left open where the match is weak. Some rows have no size entry. The others give once, few or many, or a class for an expanded clone.

j_call d_call v_call clone_size cdr3_length cdr3_aa cdr3_nt
TRBJ2-6 - TRBV5-1 - 16 CASSLRDNSGANVLTF TGCGCCAGCAGCTTGAGGGACAACTCTGGGGCCAACGTCCTGACTTTC
TRBJ2-4 TRBD1 TRBV28 - 16 CASSLLPGQGADIQYF TGTGCCAGCAGTCTTCTTCCGGGACAGGGGGCCGACATTCAGTACTTC
TRBJ2-1 TRBD2 TRBV15 - 17 CATSREISGGVINEQFF TGTGCCACCAGCAGAGAAATAAGCGGGGGGGTGATCAATGAGCAGTTCTTC
TRBJ2-2 TRBD1 TRBV7-9 - 19 CASSQYGQARPANTGELFF TGTGCCAGCAGCCAATACGGACAGGCCCGCCCAGCGAACACCGGGGAGCTGTTTTTT
TRBJ2-2 TRBD1 TRBV10-1 - 15 CASYVDRGNTGELFF TGCGCCAGCTATGTCGACAGGGGTAACACCGGGGAGCTGTTTTTT
TRBJ2-7 - TRBV6-6 - 14 CASSYSDTSYEQYF TGTGCCAGCAGTTACTCGGACACCTCCTACGAGCAGTACTTC
TRBJ2-7 TRBD1 TRBV27 - 16 CASSSSTPTGVYEQYF TGTGCCAGCAGTTCGTCGACCCCGACAGGGGTTTACGAGCAGTACTTC
TRBJ1-2 - TRBV28 - 14 CASSPPGSNYGYTF TGTGCCAGCAGTCCTCCCGGGTCCAACTATGGCTACACCTTC
TRBJ2-7 TRBD2 TRBV7-2 - 14 CASSGLALAYEQYF TGTGCCAGCAGCGGACTAGCTCTGGCCTACGAGCAGTACTTC
TRBJ2-1 - TRBV29-1 - 14 CSVAGGVKYNEQFF TGCAGCGTTGCCGGCGGAGTTAAATACAATGAGCAGTTCTTC
TRBJ2-1 TRBD1 TRBV14 - 15 CASSPDRGHWNEQFF TGTGCCAGCAGCCCTGACAGGGGGCATTGGAATGAGCAGTTCTTC
TRBJ2-7 - TRBV11-3 - 16 CASSLSIGGSSYEQYF TGTGCCAGCAGCTTATCAATCGGGGGATCCTCCTACGAGCAGTACTTC
TRBJ2-7 TRBD1 TRBV6-5 - 15 CASIDTGGRRHEQYF TGTGCCAGCATCGACACAGGGGGTCGGCGGCACGAGCAGTACTTC
TRBJ1-1 TRBD1 TRBV7-8 - 14 CASRLGGVDTEAFF TGTGCCAGCAGATTAGGGGGCGTGGATACTGAAGCTTTCTTT
TRBJ1-4 TRBD1 TRBV11-3 few 17 CASSRGLNRGLGEKLFF TGTGCCAGCAGCCGAGGGCTGAACAGGGGGCTCGGGGAAAAACTGTTTTTT
TRBJ1-6 - TRBV11-2 - 15 CASSLSREENSPLHF TGTGCCAGCAGCTTAAGCAGGGAGGAGAATTCACCCCTCCACTTT
TRBJ2-1 - TRBV2 - 15 CASLVVWAGDGEQFF TGTGCCAGCTTGGTTGTCTGGGCGGGTGACGGTGAGCAGTTCTTC
TRBJ2-7 - TRBV6-5 few 11 CASRSSYEQYF TGTGCCAGCCGGAGCTCCTACGAGCAGTACTTC
TRBJ2-5 TRBD2 TRBV7-9 - 15 CASSRLAGGQETQYF TGTGCCAGCAGTCGACTAGCGGGGGGCCAAGAGACCCAGTACTTC
TRBJ2-3 TRBD2 TRBV6-4 few 18 CASSTSGTSGSYTDTQYF TGTGCCAGCAGTACCTCCGGGACTAGCGGGAGTTACACAGATACGCAGTATTTT
TRBJ1-5 - TRBV4-3 - 16 CASSRNRGVSNQPQHF TGCGCCAGCAGCCGAAACCGCGGGGTTAGCAATCAGCCCCAGCATTTT
TRBJ2-5 TRBD2 TRBV4-3 - 14 CASSHLGGAETQYF TGCGCCAGCAGCCACCTCGGGGGGGCAGAGACCCAGTACTTC
TRBJ2-6 TRBD2 TRBV5-1 many 19 CASSLDTSGGYSGANVLTF TGCGCCAGCAGCTTGGATACTAGCGGGGGGTATTCTGGGGCCAACGTCCTGACTTTC
TRBJ2-2 - TRBV6-5 once 15 CASSYSWVQGGELFF TGTGCCAGCAGTTACTCGTGGGTCCAGGGCGGGGAGCTGTTTTTT
TRBJ1-1 - TRBV6-5 - 14 CASSGGISNTEAFF TGTGCCAGCAGTGGGGGGATCTCAAACACTGAAGCTTTCTTT
TRBJ1-2 TRBD1 TRBV5-6 - 14 CASSLGDRGHGYTF TGTGCCAGCAGCTTGGGGGACAGGGGGCACGGCTACACCTTC
TRBJ2-5 - TRBV5-1 - 13 CASSLGQQETQYF TGCGCCAGCAGCTTGGGACAGCAAGAGACCCAGTACTTC
TRBJ1-1 - TRBV7-8 - 15 CASSLPGGVNTEAFF TGTGCCAGCAGCTTACCGGGAGGGGTCAACACTGAAGCTTTCTTT
TRBJ2-3 TRBD2 TRBV2 once 16 CASSERAGGYTDTQYF TGTGCCAGCAGTGAACGAGCGGGGGGCTACACAGATACGCAGTATTTT
TRBJ1-2 TRBD1 TRBV27 - 14 CASSSGTGRDGYTF TGTGCCAGCAGTTCCGGGACAGGGAGGGATGGCTACACCTTC
TRBJ1-2 TRBD1 TRBV5-5 - 15 CASSTRQGSGYGYTF TGTGCCAGCAGCACAAGACAGGGGTCGGGCTATGGCTACACCTTC
TRBJ1-4 - TRBV5-1 - 15 CASSLERGGGEKLFF TGCGCCAGCAGCTTGGAGCGGGGGGGCGGTGAAAAACTGTTTTTT
TRBJ1-2 TRBD1 TRBV7-2 - 16 CASSPLSGQGIYGYTF TGTGCCAGCAGCCCTTTGTCTGGACAGGGAATCTATGGCTACACCTTC
TRBJ2-3 TRBD2 TRBV9 - 17 CASSVGRTSGKGDTQYF TGTGCCAGCAGCGTAGGGAGGACTAGCGGGAAGGGGGATACGCAGTATTTT
TRBJ1-4 TRBD1 TRBV5-4 few 16 CASSLDHFRGNEKLFF TGTGCCAGCAGCCTAGATCACTTCAGGGGGAATGAAAAACTGTTTTTT
TRBJ1-1 TRBD1 TRBV10-1 - 13 CASRDREGTEAFF TGCGCCAGCAGGGACAGGGAGGGAACTGAAGCTTTCTTT
TRBJ2-7 - TRBV6-1 - 15 CASRAYRVPFYEQYF TGTGCCAGCAGAGCCTACAGGGTCCCTTTCTACGAGCAGTACTTC
TRBJ1-3 - TRBV6-6 - 14 CASSRGSSGNTIYF TGTGCCAGCTCGCGGGGCAGCTCTGGAAACACCATATATTTT
TRBJ2-4 - TRBV6-5 - 13 CASASYGGLVQYF TGTGCCAGCGCCTCCTACGGCGGGCTTGTTCAGTACTTC
TRBJ1-1 - TRBV19 - 14 CASSMSGLNTEAFF TGTGCCAGTAGTATGTCTGGCCTGAACACTGAAGCTTTCTTT
TRBJ2-5 - TRBV4-2 - 15 CASSQEVRQGQTQYF TGTGCCAGCAGCCAAGAGGTGAGGCAGGGTCAGACCCAGTACTTC
TRBJ1-1 TRBD1 TRBV13 once 16 CASSLTDRAEKPEAFF TGTGCCAGCAGCTTAACGGACAGGGCTGAAAAGCCTGAAGCTTTCTTT
TRBJ1-4 TRBD1 TRBV11-3 - 14 CASSQDRVNEKLFF TGTGCCAGCAGCCAAGACAGGGTCAATGAAAAACTGTTTTTT
TRBJ1-6 - TRBV28 - 16 CASSLMGLYFNSPLHF TGTGCCAGCAGTTTAATGGGCCTCTACTTTAATTCACCCCTCCACTTT
TRBJ1-2 TRBD1 TRBV6-5 - 13 CASSSPGGYGYTF TGTGCCAGCAGTTCGCCAGGGGGATATGGCTACACCTTC
TRBJ2-1 - TRBV5-1 - 16 CASSSQWGLDYNEQFF TGCGCCAGCAGCTCCCAGTGGGGACTGGACTACAATGAGCAGTTCTTC
TRBJ1-1 - TRBV5-1 once 15 CASSGTGYGNTEAFF TGCGCCAGCAGCGGAACGGGTTATGGGAACACTGAAGCTTTCTTT
TRBJ1-1 - TRBV5-1 - 13 CASSREANTEAFF TGCGCCAGCAGCAGAGAAGCTAACACTGAAGCTTTCTTT
TRBJ1-1 - TRBV7-3 - 13 CASSEGRNTEAFF TGTGCCAGTTCGGAGGGGAGGAACACTGAAGCTTTCTTT
TRBJ1-5 - TRBV7-9 - 14 CASSSGVGNQPQHF TGTGCCAGCAGCTCAGGGGTAGGCAATCAGCCCCAGCATTTT
TRBJ1-2 TRBD1 TRBV30 - 14 CAWNPGQGGYGYTF TGTGCCTGGAATCCGGGACAGGGCGGTTATGGCTACACCTTC
TRBJ2-1 TRBD1 TRBV18 - 16 CASSPPHRDRENEQFF TGTGCCAGCTCACCACCGCACCGGGACAGGGAGAATGAGCAGTTCTTC
TRBJ1-1 - TRBV28 - 14 CASSLADMNTEAFF TGTGCCAGCAGTTTGGCGGACATGAACACTGAAGCTTTCTTT
TRBJ1-5 - TRBV5-1 - 14 CASSLEAAGQPQHF TGCGCCAGCAGCTTGGAGGCCGCCGGGCAGCCCCAGCATTTT
TRBJ2-1 - TRBV7-3 - 15 CASSLRPDLVNEQFF TGTGCCAGCAGCTTACGTCCAGATTTGGTTAATGAGCAGTTCTTC